The T cell receptor (beta chain) described here comes from a study of cytomegalovirus exposure and HLA in healthy donors. Study conclusions and caveats: Likely technical artifact: a cluster of highly shared sequence variants. Despite most TCR sequences being rare, some public TCRs occurred in many donors.

Only a few counts were recorded for this clone. Its antigen remains unknown. The PCR had 60 Vbeta and 13 Jbeta primers. The assay was immunoSEQ multiplex PCR, and TCRdb's table has in-frame clones only and misses some. This sample has approximately 140,000 clones, with 60% to 85% found just once. CDR1 is KGHSH, CDR2 LQKENI, per germline. J gave up 4 bases and V 5 bases, and 1 base lay outside the gene matches. This CDR3 is 14 amino acids long. The rearrangement links TRBV18 to TRBJ2-1; TRBD1 matches 11 bases. This receptor was identified in a woman between 18 and 30 years old in good health and CMV-seronegative. Source material: PBMCs. The CDR3 nucleotides are TGTGCCAGCTCAGGGACAGGGGGATACAATGAGCAGTTCTTC. Encoded protein: CASSGTGGYNEQFF.